A single sample gave rise to the 30 T cell receptor beta chains below, sequenced in a study of OX40 agonist ivuxolimab in advanced cancers. Clones were read by immunoSEQ multiplex PCR, and TCRdb kept only the in-frame ones, dropping some. The profile shows tens of thousands of clones, roughly four fifths of them singletons. This specimen consisted of CD4+ or CD8+ T cells sorted from blood, obtained in a trial of the OX40 agonist ivuxolimab. Receptors originate from an adult with an advanced solid tumor such as melanoma, head and neck, liver or kidney cancer.

The chain uses TRBV10-3 and TRBJ1-2; maybe TRBD1 (6 bases). Trimming stripped 4 bases from V and 6 bases from J, with 12 bases between. CDR3 size: 13 residues. CDR1 ENHRY and CDR2 SYGVKD come from the germline V gene. The CDR3 here is CAISGTDRHGYTF. The DNA for the CDR3 is TGTGCCATCAGTGGGACCGACAGGCATGGCTACACCTTC.

This clone was detected once. The chain joins TRBV6-1 to TRBJ1-4; D remains unclear. The CDR3 is 15 amino acids. The germline V gene has CDR1 MNHNS and CDR2 SASEGT. V was cut by 3 bases and J by 4 bases, with 12 bases left in between. The CDR3 loop is CASSDAGRVNEKLFF. CDR3 DNA sequence: TGTGCCAGCAGTGACGCCGGACGGGTTAATGAAAAACTGTTTTTT.

The CDR3 loop is CASSWAVKETQYF. CDR3 sequence (DNA): TGTGCCAGCAGTTGGGCGGTGAAAGAGACCCAGTACTTC. The rearrangement uses TRBV6-6 and TRBJ2-5; no definite D call. V was pared by 4 bases and J by 3 bases, with 9 bases between. Germline V gene lookup returns CDR1 MNHNY and CDR2 SVGAGI (reference sequence). CDR3 length: 13 amino acids.

This clone was seen once. J is TRBJ2-7 and V is TRBV5-1; D is uncertain. The CDR3 runs to 13 residues. Trimming left V 0 bases short and J 1 base short, with 5 bases between. Germline-derived CDR1 and CDR2 are SGHRS and YFSETQ. CDR3 in amino acids: CASSLARSYEQYF. The CDR3 DNA sequence: TGCGCCAGCAGCTTGGCTCGTTCCTACGAGCAGTACTTC.

This chain connects TRBV5-8 to TRBJ2-3; 7 bases align to TRBD1. Germline V gene data show CDR1 as SGHTS and CDR2 as YDEGEE. The J segment lost 1 base and the V segment lost 10 bases, leaving 9 bases of the junction unmatched. The CDR3 runs to 14 residues. As DNA, the CDR3 is TGTGCCGGCGGACAGGTTACCCGCACAGATACGCAGTATTTT. This codes for CAGGQVTRTDTQYF.

The rearrangement links TRBV29-1 to TRBJ1-1, with a weak D call TRBD1 (6 bases). Trimming took 5 bases from V and 2 from J, leaving 18 bases between them. CDR1 is SQVTM and CDR2 is ANQGSEA in the germline V gene. This CDR3 is 15 amino acids long. The CDR3, as DNA: TGCAGCGTTCCACAGGGAGCCCAACCTAACACTGAAGCTTTCTTT. This gives the protein CSVPQGAQPNTEAFF.

This clone appeared a few times. This chain joins TRBV2 and TRBJ1-6; TRBD1 might be the D (5 bases). V was trimmed by 7 bases and J by 10 bases, leaving 17 bases between them. Germline V gene lookup returns CDR1 SNHLY and CDR2 FYNNEI. The CDR3 length is 14 residues. DNA of the CDR3: TGTGCCAGCACCCGAAGGGAAAGGGGATCACCCCTCCACTTT. It yields the protein CASTRRERGSPLHF. Combining the CDR3 with reference TRBV2 and TRBJ1-6 gives the whole variable domain EPEVTQTPSHQVTQMGQEVILRCVPISNHLYFYWYRQILGQKVEFLVSFYNNEISEKSEIFDDQFSVERPDGSNFTLKIRSTKLEDSAMYFCASTRRERGSPLHFGNGTRLTVT.

V and J are TRBV18 and TRBJ1-1, with a tentative D call TRBD1 (5 bases). The CDR3 sequence is 13 residues long. Trimming pared 2 bases from V and 6 bases from J, leaving 10 bases between. CDR1 and CDR2 (germline): KGHSH, LQKENI. CDR3 sequence (DNA): TGTGCCAGCTCACCAGGGATGGGGGCTGAAGCTTTCTTT. It is translated as CASSPGMGAEAFF.

CDR3 amino acids: CASSASPGHLYGYTF. The CDR3 nucleotides are TGTGCCAGCAGCGCATCCCCGGGACACCTCTATGGCTACACCTTC. The J gene is TRBJ1-2, the V gene TRBV5-4; D is perhaps TRBD1 (6 bases). V gave up 4 bases and J gave up 4 bases, with 17 bases separating them. The CDR3 extends over 15 amino acids. Germline V CDR1 and CDR2: SGHNT, YYREEE (reference sequence). The entire variable domain, with the rest obtained from reference TRBV5-4 and TRBJ1-2, is as follows: ETGVTQSPTHLIKTRGQQVTLRCSSQSGHNTVSWYQQALGQGPQFIFQYYREEENGRGNFPPRFSGLQFPNYSSELNVNALELDDSALYLCASSASPGHLYGYTFGSGTRLTVV.

This clone appeared a single time. The chain recombines TRBV5-1 with TRBJ2-5, with D unresolved. The CDR3 runs 15 residues. Germline V gene data show CDR1 as SGHRS and CDR2 as YFSETQ. The V end was cut by 3 bases, the J end by 0 bases, with 12 bases between. CDR3 loop: CASSSDLLYQETQYF. CDR3 in DNA: TGCGCCAGCAGCTCCGACTTATTGTACCAAGAGACCCAGTACTTC.

The chain recombines TRBV6-1 with TRBJ2-7, with D tentatively TRBD2 (5 bases). CDR3 length: 12 residues. Germline V gene sequence: CDR1 MNHNS, CDR2 SASEGT. The CDR3 sequence is CALATTIYEQYF. In DNA form, the CDR3 reads TGTGCGCTAGCCACTACAATCTACGAGCAGTACTTC.

For the CDR3, the DNA is TGTGCCAGCTTACGGGGAAAGAACACTGAAGCTTTCTTT. Its translation is CASLRGKNTEAFF. This chain uses TRBV11-2 with TRBJ1-1, with unresolved D. The CDR3 consists of 13 residues. Trimming stripped 8 bases from V and 1 base from J, with 11 bases between. Germline V gene sequence: CDR1 SGHAT, CDR2 FQNNGV.

The V call is TRBV2, the J call TRBJ2-3; 7 nucleotides match TRBD2. This CDR3 contains 15 residues. The germline CDR1 and CDR2 sequences are SNHLY and FYNNEI. V lost 5 bases, J lost 1 base, and 6 bases stayed unmatched. This CDR3 is CASSSAGDRTDTQYF. DNA of the CDR3: TGTGCCAGCAGTTCGGCGGGGGACCGCACAGATACGCAGTATTTT.

In its sample, this clone was seen once. The chain has TRBV6-5 and TRBJ2-7; the D gene is possibly TRBD1 (6 bases). CDR3 length equals 13 residues. V was trimmed by 2 bases and J by 4 bases, leaving 9 bases between them. Germline-derived CDR1 and CDR2 are MNHEY and SVGAGI. CDR3 protein: CASSYGGSYEQYF. The CDR3 nucleotides are TGTGCCAGCAGTTACGGGGGCTCGTACGAGCAGTACTTC.

This clone has more than one count but fewer than ten. The chain joins TRBV5-4 to TRBJ2-5; 13 nucleotides align to TRBD2. Germline V gene sequence: CDR1 SGHNT, CDR2 YYREEE (reference sequence). CDR3 length equals 17 residues. V lost 0 bases and J lost 1; bases outside the gene matches: 3. CDR3 region: CASSLGTSGGLQETQYF. In nucleotides, the CDR3 is TGTGCCAGCAGCTTGGGGACTAGCGGGGGCCTCCAAGAGACCCAGTACTTC. Filled out from reference TRBV5-4 and TRBJ2-5, the complete variable domain reads ETGVTQSPTHLIKTRGQQVTLRCSSQSGHNTVSWYQQALGQGPQFIFQYYREEENGRGNFPPRFSGLQFPNYSSELNVNALELDDSALYLCASSLGTSGGLQETQYFGPGTRLLVL.

The gene calls are TRBV7-8 and TRBJ2-5; 7 bases align to TRBD1. The ends lost 1 base at V and 1 base at J; junction bases unmatched: 3. Germline loops: CDR1 SGHVS, CDR2 FQNEAQ. The CDR3 consists of 15 residues. Here the CDR3 DNA reads TGTGCCAGCAGCTTAGTTCCAGGGGGCCAAGAGACCCAGTACTTC. Translated: CASSLVPGGQETQYF.

This chain uses TRBV10-1 with TRBJ2-3; D remains ambiguous. The CDR3 length is 15 residues. Looked up from germline, CDR1 is WNHNN and CDR2 is SYGVQD (reference sequence). V gave up 3 bases and J gave up 2 bases, with 12 bases separating them. DNA of the CDR3: TGCGCCAGCAGTGAAAGGCAGCCAGACACAGATACGCAGTATTTT. Translating gives CASSERQPDTDTQYF.

This chain uses TRBV6-1 with TRBJ1-4; D call uncertain. The V gene's germline CDR1 is MNHNS and CDR2 SASEGT. With 1 base removed from V and 2 bases from J, the gap between germline ends came to 11 bases. The CDR3 is 16 amino acids. The CDR3 protein is CASSEGRGFTNEKLFF. In nucleotides, the CDR3 is TGTGCCAGCAGTGAAGGGCGTGGGTTTACTAATGAAAAACTGTTTTTT.

The rearrangement links TRBV28 to TRBJ2-5, with 9 positions matching TRBD1. CDR3 length equals 13 residues. Germline V gene sequence: CDR1 MDHEN, CDR2 SYDVKM. The V gene end was trimmed by 5 bases and the J gene end by 7 bases; junction bases not matched to a gene: 5. The CDR3 loop reads CASSTQGAVTQYF. In DNA, the CDR3 is TGTGCCAGCAGTACACAGGGGGCGGTGACCCAGTACTTC.

This clone was seen more than once but under ten times. V usage is TRBV29-1 and J usage is TRBJ2-1; 11 bases line up with TRBD2. CDR3 size: 13 residues. Germline-derived CDR1 and CDR2 are SQVTM and ANQGSEA. V lost 4 bases, J lost 11 bases, and 7 bases stayed unmatched. The chain's CDR3 is CSVVSGGETKQFF. The CDR3 DNA reads as TGCAGCGTTGTTAGCGGGGGGGAAACGAAGCAGTTCTTC.

The chain recombines TRBV21-1 with TRBJ2-5; TRBD1, the table's D call, was not compared with the DNA. TRBV21-1 is recorded as a pseudogene. CDR3 size: 12 residues. This chain's CDR3 is CARNRVGETQYF. The CDR3 DNA sequence: TGTGCCAGGAACAGGGTTGGAGAGACCCAGTACTTC.

This clone has just one count. The genes are TRBV21-1 and TRBJ1-1; the table's TRBD1 call for D was not verified on the DNA. TRBV21-1 is tagged as a pseudogene. The CDR3 sequence is 16 residues long. The chain's CDR3 is CASRTGQGVFDTEAFF. Written as DNA, the CDR3 is TGTGCCAGCAGGACCGGACAGGGGGTTTTTGACACTGAAGCTTTCTTT.

The CDR3 coding sequence is TGTGCCAGCAGTTATCTTAGTTATGGCTACACCTTC. Amino acid sequence: CASSYLSYGYTF. The rearrangement uses TRBV6-6 and TRBJ1-2; D ambiguous. The V and J ends lost 3 bases and 5 bases respectively, with 7 bases between them. Germline V gene data show CDR1 as MNHNY and CDR2 as SVGAGI (reference sequence). The CDR3 consists of 12 residues.

V gene TRBV28 combines with J gene TRBJ1-2; D is uncertain. Trimming removed 3 bases at V and 4 bases at J, with 6 bases between. Germline-derived CDR1 and CDR2 are MDHEN and SYDVKM. This CDR3 region has 12 residues. The CDR3 region has the DNA TGTGCCAGCAGTTTCCGCACCTATGGCTACACCTTC. Translating it yields CASSFRTYGYTF.

The chain combines TRBV18 with TRBJ2-5; maybe TRBD1 (6 bases). This CDR3 spans 14 amino acids. Germline-derived CDR1 and CDR2 are KGHSH and LQKENI. Trimming took off 4 bases at V and 2 bases at J, with 11 bases between the two ends. In DNA, the CDR3 is TGTGCCAGCTCACACGACAGGATGCAAGAGACCCAGTACTTC. Translated: CASSHDRMQETQYF. The whole variable domain, filled in from reference TRBV18 and TRBJ2-5, reads NAGVMQNPRHLVRRRGQEARLRCSPMKGHSHVYWYRQLPEEGLKFMVYLQKENIIDESGMPKERFSAEFPKEGPSILRIQQVVRGDSAAYFCASSHDRMQETQYFGPGTRLLVL.

The chain recombines TRBV11-1 with TRBJ1-1; D is unresolved. Germline CDR1 is SGHAT and CDR2 is FQDESV (reference sequence). Trimming shortened V by 1 base and J by 0 bases, and 6 bases separated the two germline ends. The CDR3 runs to 14 residues. The CDR3 sequence: CASSLGHLNTEAFF. As DNA, the CDR3 is TGTGCCAGCAGCTTAGGGCACCTGAACACTGAAGCTTTCTTT. Using reference TRBV11-1 and TRBJ1-1 for the parts outside the CDR3, the full variable domain is EAEVAQSPRYKITEKSQAVAFWCDPISGHATLYWYRQILGQGPELLVQFQDESVVDDSQLPKDRFSAERLKGVDSTLKIQPAELGDSAMYLCASSLGHLNTEAFFGQGTRLTVV.

The genes are TRBV6-6 and TRBJ2-3; 11 bases match TRBD2. J was trimmed by 4 bases and V by 7 bases; bases with no gene match: 10. Germline V gives CDR1 MNHNY, CDR2 SVGAGI (reference sequence). CDR3 length: 16 residues. The CDR3 DNA is TGTGCCAGCACTATAGCGGGGGGGCTCCCCCCAGATACGCAGTATTTT. Its translation: CASTIAGGLPPDTQYF.

The table lists this clone with a few counts. The chain links TRBV19 to TRBJ1-1; 8 bases map to TRBD1. Germline CDR1 and CDR2: LNHDA and SQIVND (reference sequence). The V and J ends lost 5 bases and 7 bases, in that order; junction bases with no gene match: 12. The CDR3 spans 15 residues. CDR3 sequence: CASSAYRGMVGEAFF. Written as DNA, the CDR3 is TGTGCCAGTAGTGCGTACAGGGGGATGGTTGGTGAAGCTTTCTTT.

The chain employs TRBV5-4 and TRBJ2-7; 7 bases map to TRBD2. The CDR3 contains 17 residues. Trimming removed 0 bases from V and 2 bases from J; junction bases left unmatched: 11. CDR1 and CDR2 (germline): SGHNT, YYREEE (reference sequence). The DNA of the CDR3 is TGTGCCAGCAGCTTGGTGGGTGGGGCGGGGGTGGCCTACGAGCAGTACTTC. Protein: CASSLVGGAGVAYEQYF.

The rearrangement uses TRBV7-5 and TRBJ1-1; the table calls TRBD1, which could not be checked here. TRBV7-5 is described as a pseudogene. The CDR3 is 15 amino acids. CDR3 in DNA: TGTGCCAGCAGCCCGCGGACAGGGGGCGTCGGTGAAGCTTTCTTT. It is translated as CASSPRTGGVGEAFF.